The 16 T cell receptor beta chains given below trace back to one sample, sequenced in a study of identical twins. TCRdb fed the 5' RACE reads into MiXCR, producing one record per CDR3 protein. The repertoire holds 750,000 to 950,000 distinct CDR3 sequences, 9% to 15% seen once, with around 1.5% in the top ten. These data also featured in a second study, about yellow fever vaccine responses in identical twins.

The material sequenced was PBMCs. Receptors were obtained from a woman between 18 and 29 years old in good health.

This clonotype was seen more than once but under ten times. This sequence joins TRBV10-3 and TRBJ1-1; TRBD1 agrees at 9 bases. V was clipped by 11 bases and J by 5 bases; unmatched bases: 18. Germline values: CDR1 ENHRY, CDR2 SYGVKD. The CDR3 consists of 16 residues. In DNA form, the CDR3 reads TGTGCCTGCGCGCCAGGCACAGGGGGCGGGAGGACTGAAGCTTTCTTT. Its protein is CACAPGTGGGRTEAFF.

This clonotype was seen only a few times. The J gene is TRBJ1-5, the V gene TRBV3-1; D is unclear. The CDR3 is 15 residues long. Per germline, CDR1 LGHDT and CDR2 YNNKEL (reference sequence). The V end lost 2 bases, the J end lost 10 bases, and 18 bases lay between the germline ends. CDR3 protein: CASSQQPMTANPQHF. DNA of the CDR3: TGTGCCAGCAGCCAACAACCGATGACCGCAAATCCCCAGCATTTT.

This clonotype was observed a handful of times. The chain joins TRBV20-1 to TRBJ2-5; D tentatively fits TRBD1 or TRBD2 (6 bases each). Germline V gives CDR1 DFQATT, CDR2 SNEGSKA (reference sequence). V shed 6 bases and J shed 4 bases, with 18 bases lying between them. The CDR3 runs 14 residues. The CDR3 sequence is CSAAFWGALETQYF. The CDR3 DNA follows: TGCAGTGCAGCCTTCTGGGGGGCCCTAGAGACCCAGTACTTC.

CDR3 residues: CASSEINVGTYEQYF. The CDR3 DNA reads as TGTGCCAGCAGCGAGATAAATGTCGGGACCTACGAGCAGTACTTC. The chain joins TRBV11-3 to TRBJ2-7, with D maybe TRBD2 (5 bases). Trimming took 5 bases from V and 2 from J, leaving 16 bases between them. Germline V gene lookup returns CDR1 SGHNT and CDR2 YENEEA. There are 15 residues in the CDR3.

The J gene is TRBJ2-7, the V gene TRBV4-2; 7 nucleotides agree with TRBD1. V lost 3 bases and J lost 4; bases outside the gene matches: 6. CDR3 length equals 14 residues. The V gene's germline CDR1 is LGHNA and CDR2 YNFKEQ. CDR3 protein: CASSQGQQGYEQYF. In DNA, the CDR3 is TGTGCCAGCAGCCAGGGACAACAGGGGTACGAGCAGTACTTC.

V is TRBV6-1 and J is TRBJ2-2, with D possibly being TRBD2 (7 bases). The length of the CDR3 is 15 residues. The V end was cut by 6 bases, the J end by 6 bases, with 17 bases between. Germline assignment: CDR1 MNHNS and CDR2 SASEGT. CDR3 in amino acids: CASRPRGALAGELFF. CDR3 coding DNA: TGTGCCAGCAGACCCCGGGGGGCGCTAGCCGGGGAGCTGTTTTTT.

This clonotype was found a few times. The J gene is TRBJ2-1, the V gene TRBV25-1; D is perhaps TRBD2 (6 bases). This CDR3 has 16 amino acids. Germline values: CDR1 MGHDK, CDR2 SYGVNS. V was shortened by 8 bases and J by 2 bases, with 19 bases between the two germline ends. The CDR3 loop reads CASGGGPNDPYNEQFF. The CDR3 bases are TGTGCCAGCGGAGGAGGGCCGAACGATCCCTACAATGAGCAGTTCTTC.

The V and J genes are TRBV20-1 and TRBJ2-1; TRBD2 matches at 7 bases. The CDR3 runs to 16 residues. Per germline, CDR1 DFQATT and CDR2 SNEGSKA (reference sequence). After removal of 6 bases from V and 2 bases from J, the junction contained 13 bases not matched to a gene. CDR3 sequence reads: CSATPVGGIPYNEQFF. As DNA, the CDR3 is TGCAGTGCCACCCCAGTCGGGGGGATACCCTACAATGAGCAGTTCTTC.

This chain uses TRBV5-1 with TRBJ2-2; 12 bases line up with TRBD2. Germline CDR1 and CDR2: SGHRS and YFSETQ. V was pared by 3 bases and J by 6 bases, with 12 bases of the junction left unmatched. The CDR3 is 18 residues long. In DNA, the CDR3 is TGCGCCAGCAGCTCAGGACTAGCGGGACGAGCAGGACCCGGGGAGCTGTTTTTT. It translates to CASSSGLAGRAGPGELFF.

This rearrangement joins TRBV24-1 to TRBJ2-1; D not resolved. V lost 9 bases, J lost 2 bases, and 10 bases lay in between. Per germline, CDR1 KGHDR and CDR2 SFDVKD. This CDR3 is built from 13 residues. The CDR3 protein is CATAPGTYNEQFF. CDR3 DNA sequence: TGTGCCACCGCGCCTGGGACCTACAATGAGCAGTTCTTC.

This clonotype was counted a few times. The chain has TRBV6-1 and TRBJ2-3; tentative D call: TRBD2 (6 bases). V lost 6 bases, J lost 1 base, and 17 bases lay in between. The CDR3 loop spans 16 amino acids. Looked up from germline, CDR1 is MNHNS and CDR2 is SASEGT. CDR3 nucleotides: TGTGCCAGCAGCGTTAGTCTGGGACTGGGCACAGATACGCAGTATTTT. Translating it yields CASSVSLGLGTDTQYF.

The chain is built from TRBV28 and TRBJ2-4; 7 bases line up with TRBD1. The germline V gene encodes CDR1 MDHEN and CDR2 SYDVKM. This CDR3 is built from 12 residues. V shed 5 bases and J 7 bases; nucleotides not matched to a gene: 2. The CDR3 DNA is TGTGCCAGCAGTGTACAGGGGAACATTCAGTACTTC. Encoded protein: CASSVQGNIQYF.

V usage is TRBV2 and J usage is TRBJ2-7; TRBD1 might be the D (6 bases). This CDR3 spans 13 amino acids. V was pared by 5 bases and J by 4 bases, with 12 bases between. Per germline, CDR1 SNHLY and CDR2 FYNNEI. Here the CDR3 DNA reads TGTGCCAGCAGTCGGACAGTTGGGTACGAGCAGTACGTC. Translating it yields CASSRTVGYEQYV.

This clonotype was detected only a few times. This chain joins TRBV7-9 and TRBJ2-6; TRBD1 might be the D (5 bases). CDR3 length: 17 residues. CDR1 SEHNR and CDR2 FQNEAQ come from the germline V gene (reference sequence). Trimming stripped 5 bases from V and 2 bases from J, with 16 bases between. The CDR3 here is CASSQQLQGTGANVLTF. CDR3 coding DNA: TGTGCCAGCAGCCAACAACTTCAGGGAACTGGGGCCAACGTCCTGACTTTC. Supplemented by reference TRBV7-9 and TRBJ2-6, the full variable domain reads DTGVSQNPRHKITKRGQNVTFRCDPISEHNRLYWYRQTLGQGPEFLTYFQNEAQLEKSRLLSDRFSAERPKGSFSTLEIQRTEQGDSAMYLCASSQQLQGTGANVLTFGAGSRLTVL.

J is TRBJ2-7 and V is TRBV28; 7 bases are a match to TRBD1. Germline V gives CDR1 MDHEN, CDR2 SYDVKM. V shed 3 bases, J shed 4 bases, and the junction held 9 bases outside the gene matches. This CDR3 region has 15 residues. For the CDR3, the DNA is TGTGCCAGCAGTTTCCTCAGGGGGATGTTTTACGAGCAGTACGTC. Translated: CASSFLRGMFYEQYV.

V and J are TRBV29-1 and TRBJ2-5; TRBD2 matches 8 bases. CDR3 size: 15 residues. The V gene's germline CDR1 is SQVTM and CDR2 ANQGSEA. The V gene end was trimmed by 6 bases and the J gene end by 3 bases; junction bases not matched to a gene: 12. The CDR3 DNA reads TGCAGCGTCCCCGGGACTAGGGGTTGGGAAGAGACCCAGTACTTC. This sequence encodes CSVPGTRGWEETQYF. Combining the CDR3 with reference TRBV29-1 and TRBJ2-5 gives the whole variable domain SAVISQKPSRDICQRGTSLTIQCQVDSQVTMMFWYRQQPGQSLTLIATANQGSEATYESGFVIDKFPISRPNLTFSTLTVSNMSPEDSSIYLCSVPGTRGWEETQYFGPGTRLLVL.